Shown below are 2 T cell receptor beta chains from a single sample sequenced in a study of blood T cells in healthy people across ages. Primed by a sample-barcoded 5' primer and a J-beta primer mix, a second PCR proceeded for roughly 6 to 12 cycles. TCRdb re-called the 5' RACE reads through MiXCR, storing one row per CDR3 protein. The repertoire has approximately 670,000 distinct CDR3 sequences, around 41% of them found once; the top ten carry 25% to 35%. Sequenced: blood. These receptors were collected from a man of 80 years or more in good health.

The V and J genes are TRBV27 and TRBJ2-1; D is unclear. The germline V gene has CDR1 MNHEY and CDR2 SMNVEV (reference sequence). CDR3 length equals 14 residues. With 6 bases removed from V and 8 bases from J, the gap between germline ends came to 17 bases. The CDR3 DNA follows: TGTGCCAGCAGGTCGGCGGCCCACATTGATGAGCAGTTCTTC. The encoded protein is CASRSAAHIDEQFF.

This clonotype was observed a handful of times. J is TRBJ2-3 and V is TRBV5-4, with a possible D match to TRBD1 (5 bases). Germline V CDR1 and CDR2: SGHNT, YYREEE (reference sequence). The CDR3 contains 15 residues. Between the trimmed V and J ends, which lost 4 bases and 0 bases, there was a span of 12 bases. The CDR3 coding sequence is TGTGCCAGCAGCAATCCAGGGATAAGCACAGATACGCAGTATTTT. Translated, it gives CASSNPGISTDTQYF.